The 28 T cell receptor beta chains below come from one sample, sequenced in a study of post-analysis software for immune sequencing data. Unique molecular identifiers featured in each of the TCR beta cDNA libraries. TCRdb itself ran the PCR reads through MiXCR, one entry per CDR3 protein. Of over 150,000 distinct CDR3 sequences in the sample, roughly 40% were seen once. The sequences come from blood, collected after autologous hematopoietic stem cell transplantation. The receptors stem from a girl between 10 and 17 years old with multiple sclerosis.

The V gene is TRBV12-3 or TRBV12-4, the J gene TRBJ2-3; TRBD1 might be the D (5 bases). The V end lost 1 base, the J end lost 4 bases, and 12 bases lay between the germline ends. CDR3 length: 15 residues. The CDR3 here is CASSLGGRDADTQYF. Written as DNA, the CDR3 is TGTGCCAGCAGTTTAGGAGGCAGGGATGCAGATACGCAGTATTTT.

This clonotype appeared a few times. This rearrangement joins TRBV9 to TRBJ1-1, with D maybe TRBD1 (5 bases). The CDR3 is 17 amino acids. V lost 4 bases and J 3 bases, leaving 22 bases between the germline ends. From germline, CDR1 is SGDLS and CDR2 YYNGEE. CDR3 protein: CASSIGTTDAGDTEAFF. The CDR3 DNA follows: TGTGCCAGCAGCATTGGTACGACTGACGCGGGGGACACTGAAGCTTTCTTT.

This clonotype was seen at least ten times. This chain connects TRBV3-1 to TRBJ2-7; 11 nucleotides line up with TRBD2. CDR3 length: 14 amino acids. Germline V lookup: CDR1 LGHDT, CDR2 YNNKEL (reference sequence). With 8 bases clipped from V and 6 bases from J, the junction kept 9 bases outside the gene matches. Here the CDR3 reads CASAHSGRAGEQYF. The CDR3 DNA is TGTGCCAGCGCACATAGCGGGAGGGCTGGCGAGCAGTACTTC.

This clonotype was recorded at least ten times. The chain recombines TRBV20-1 with TRBJ2-5, with 9 bases fitting TRBD2. The CDR3 contains 14 residues. With 5 bases clipped from V and 3 bases from J, the junction kept 7 bases outside the gene matches. CDR1 DFQATT and CDR2 SNEGSKA come from the germline V gene (reference sequence). The CDR3: CSARSGGGKETQYF. In nucleotides, the CDR3 is TGCAGTGCTCGTAGCGGGGGAGGAAAAGAGACCCAGTACTTC.

This rearrangement joins TRBV3-1 to TRBJ1-1; D gene unclear. V lost 3 bases and J lost 1, with 9 bases in between. Looked up from germline, CDR1 is LGHDT and CDR2 is YNNKEL (reference sequence). The CDR3 is 14 amino acids. Here the CDR3 DNA reads TGTGCCAGCAGCCATAACAGCAGGAACACTGAAGCTTTCTTT. Residues: CASSHNSRNTEAFF.

The chain has TRBV7-2 and TRBJ2-5; the match to TRBD1 covers 11 bases. Germline values: CDR1 SGHTA, CDR2 FQGNSA. Unmatched junction bases numbered 5, after V lost 4 bases and J lost 4 bases. The CDR3 totals 15 residues. CDR3 protein: CASSSGQGVVETQYF. Written as DNA, the CDR3 is TGTGCCAGCAGCTCGGGACAGGGGGTTGTAGAGACCCAGTACTTC.

Comments on this clonotype: An end of the junction does not agree with germline; a read error may underlie this. The CDR3 DNA sequence: TGTGCCAGCAGTTACTCGATTGGACACAGCTCCTACAATGAGCAGGTCTTC. It codes for CASSYSIGHSSYNEQVF. The V and J genes are TRBV6-6 and TRBJ2-1; tentative D call: TRBD1 (5 bases). The V gene's germline CDR1 is MNHNY and CDR2 SVGAGI (reference sequence). The CDR3 consists of 17 residues.

The rearrangement joins TRBV5-6 to TRBJ1-2; D ambiguous. V was trimmed by 4 bases and J by 5 bases, leaving 6 bases between them. Germline V gives CDR1 SGHDT, CDR2 YYEEEE. The CDR3 consists of 11 residues. In DNA form, the CDR3 reads TGTGCCAGCAGCGAAGCTTATGGCTACACCTTC. Amino acid sequence: CASSEAYGYTF.

CDR3 sequence (DNA): TGTGCCAGCAATCTTTGGGGGGGTAGCGTCTACGAGCAGTACTTC. Translated: CASNLWGGSVYEQYF. The V gene is TRBV12-3 or TRBV12-4, the J gene TRBJ2-7; TRBD2 aligns across 7 bases. With V trimmed by 7 bases and J by 3 bases, 12 bases remained unmatched. The CDR3 is made up of 15 amino acids.

Sample share makes this clonotype large (0.1 to 1%). This rearrangement joins TRBV27 to TRBJ2-7; the match to TRBD2 covers 11 bases. The CDR3 has 14 residues. V dropped 7 bases and J dropped 3; count of bases not matched to a gene: 5. Germline assignment: CDR1 MNHEY and CDR2 SMNVEV (reference sequence). This CDR3 is CASKIAGGLYEQYF. The CDR3 region has the DNA TGTGCCAGCAAAATAGCGGGAGGGCTCTACGAGCAGTACTTC.

V is TRBV21-1 and J is TRBJ1-2; no check of the table's D call, TRBD1, against the DNA was made. TRBV21-1 is a known pseudogene. This CDR3 has 12 amino acids. CDR3 DNA sequence: TGTGCCAGCACCTTGCCGGGACGTGGCTACACCTTC. It is translated as CASTLPGRGYTF.

This clonotype was counted a few times. This rearrangement joins TRBV12-3 or TRBV12-4 to TRBJ1-2, with TRBD1 matching over 7 bases. There are 15 residues in the CDR3. V was clipped by 7 bases and J by 5 bases; unmatched bases: 13. CDR3 DNA: TGTGCCAGCACCGATTCCGGGACAGCACTATATGGCTACACCTTC. Amino acid sequence: CASTDSGTALYGYTF.

This sequence joins TRBV7-6 and TRBJ2-4; 11 bases match TRBD2. Germline V gives CDR1 SGHVS, CDR2 FNYEAQ. Trimming cost V 6 bases and J 0 bases; bases outside gene matches: 19. CDR3 length: 21 residues. The CDR3 reads CASSQFIKGTSGALAKNIQYF. DNA of the CDR3: TGTGCCAGCAGTCAATTTATCAAAGGGACTAGCGGAGCCCTAGCCAAAAACATTCAGTACTTC.

This clonotype was seen ten or more times. The chain couples TRBV12-3 or TRBV12-4 to TRBJ2-5; D uncertain. The germline V and J ends were trimmed by 6 bases and 2 bases, with 10 bases remaining between them. CDR3 length equals 13 residues. CDR3 in amino acids: CASRALGQETQYF. CDR3 sequence (DNA): TGTGCCAGCAGGGCCCTGGGGCAAGAGACCCAGTACTTC.

The J gene is TRBJ2-1, the V gene TRBV7-8, with D possibly being TRBD2 (5 bases). Trimming left V 2 bases short and J 0 bases short, with 8 bases between. CDR3 length: 15 residues. Germline CDR1 and CDR2: SGHVS and FQNEAQ. CDR3 nucleotides: TGTGCCAGCAGCTTACGGCTAGCCTCCTACAATGAGCAGTTCTTC. Translation gives CASSLRLASYNEQFF. Drawing the rest from reference TRBV7-8 and TRBJ2-1, the complete variable domain is GAGVSQSPRYKVAKRGQDVALRCDPISGHVSLFWYQQALGQGPEFLTYFQNEAQLDKSGLPSDRFFAERPEGSVSTLKIQRTQQEDSAVYLCASSLRLASYNEQFFGPGTRLTVL.

The chain links TRBV12-5 to TRBJ2-3, with 9 positions matching TRBD2. The J segment lost 0 bases and the V segment lost 6 bases, leaving 4 bases of the junction unmatched. Germline loops: CDR1 LGHNT, CDR2 FRNRAP. The CDR3 runs 15 residues. For the CDR3, the DNA is TGTGCTAGTGGCTCTAGCGGGGAAAGCACAGATACGCAGTATTTT. It codes for CASGSSGESTDTQYF.

This clonotype was seen only once. This chain joins TRBV25-1 and TRBJ2-1; no clear D gene. V was pared by 4 bases and J by 0 bases, with 13 bases between. This CDR3 is built from 16 residues. Germline CDR1 MGHDK, CDR2 SYGVNS. The CDR3 spells CASSAFFVVSYNEQFF. In nucleotides, the CDR3 is TGTGCCAGCAGTGCATTTTTCGTCGTCTCCTACAATGAGCAGTTCTTC. Complete variable domain (other parts from reference TRBV25-1 and TRBJ2-1): EADIYQTPRYLVIGTGKKITLECSQTMGHDKMYWYQQDPGMELHLIHYSYGVNSTEKGDLSSESTVSRIRTEHFPLTLESARPSHTSQYLCASSAFFVVSYNEQFFGPGTRLTVL.

The rearrangement joins TRBV7-2 to TRBJ2-6, with D hard to call. The CDR3 has 15 amino acids. Germline V CDR1 and CDR2: SGHTA, FQGNSA. The V gene lost 1 base and the J gene lost 0 bases, with 4 bases spanning the gap. The CDR3 sequence: CASSLVPSGANVLTF. The CDR3 DNA follows: TGTGCCAGCAGCTTAGTTCCCTCTGGGGCCAACGTCCTGACTTTC.

The chain recombines TRBV4-2 with TRBJ2-4; no firm D call. Matching the DNA end better, TRBJ2-7 makes the J call doubtful. Germline values: CDR1 LGHNA, CDR2 YNFKEQ. The CDR3 runs to 13 residues. The CDR3 DNA reads TGTGCCAGCAGCCAACCCGCCTTCTACGAGCAGTACTTC. This gives the protein CASSQPAFYEQYF.

This clonotype was seen a handful of times. This chain links TRBV11-2 with TRBJ2-5; TRBD2 might be the D (5 bases). The CDR3 length is 16 residues. V lost 7 bases and J lost 11, with 29 bases in between. Germline V lookup: CDR1 SGHAT, CDR2 FQNNGV. The CDR3 loop reads CASIPSPPSGLREQYF. The CDR3 DNA reads TGTGCCAGCATCCCTTCCCCGCCGAGCGGCCTTCGAGAGCAGTACTTC.

This clonotype was seen repeatedly, ten times or more. The chain combines TRBV10-1 with TRBJ2-5; TRBD1 matches at 12 bases. CDR1 is WNHNN and CDR2 is SYGVQD in the germline V gene (reference sequence). CDR3 size: 18 residues. J gave up 9 bases and V 7 bases, and 21 bases lay outside the gene matches. The CDR3 nucleotides read TGCGCCAGCATCAGGGACAGGGGGCGACTTCCCAACCCTCCAGCCCAGTACTTC. It yields the protein CASIRDRGRLPNPPAQYF.

The DNA of the CDR3 is TGTGCCAGCAGTGACTCTCCGGGAGGGGCGGCGCAGTATTTT. Its translation: CASSDSPGGAAQYF. The chain joins TRBV6-4 to TRBJ2-3; 8 nucleotides line up with TRBD2. Germline values: CDR1 MRHNA, CDR2 SNTAGT. The CDR3 contains 14 residues. J was trimmed by 10 bases and V by 0 bases; bases with no gene match: 6.

This sequence joins TRBV2 and TRBJ2-1; the D gene is possibly TRBD1 (6 bases). CDR3 length: 15 residues. Per the germline V gene, CDR1 is SNHLY and CDR2 is FYNNEI. V was clipped by 0 bases and J by 5 bases, with 11 bases between them. The CDR3 is CASSEARTADNEQFF. The CDR3 region has the DNA TGTGCCAGCAGTGAAGCGAGGACAGCCGACAATGAGCAGTTCTTC.

This clonotype occurred many times. The chain has TRBV9 and TRBJ2-1, with 9 bases identical to TRBD2. The ends lost 0 bases at V and 6 bases at J; junction bases unmatched: 13. This CDR3 is 18 amino acids long. Looked up from germline, CDR1 is SGDLS and CDR2 is YYNGEE. The CDR3 DNA reads as TGTGCCAGCAGCGTAGATGATAGCGGGAGTCCCCGAGGCAATGAGCAGTTCTTC. Its protein is CASSVDDSGSPRGNEQFF.

The rearrangement links TRBV20-1 to TRBJ1-6; possible D gene TRBD1, 6 bases. CDR3 length: 15 amino acids. Trimming removed 2 bases from V and 9 bases from J, with 17 bases in between. Per germline, CDR1 DFQATT and CDR2 SNEGSKA (reference sequence). The CDR3 nucleotides are TGCAGTGCTAGACCCAACCCAGGGGCCGGTTCACCCCTCCACTTT. Translated, it gives CSARPNPGAGSPLHF.

This clonotype appeared many times. The chain carries TRBV11-3 and TRBJ2-7, with D possibly TRBD1 on 6 matching bases. The ends were cut back, 1 base at V and 2 bases at J, with 9 bases in the middle. CDR3 size: 14 residues. The germline CDR1 and CDR2 sequences are SGHNT and YENEEA. CDR3 nucleotide sequence: TGTGCCAGCAGCTTAGGCAGGGGAACCTACGAGCAGTACTTC. Amino acids: CASSLGRGTYEQYF.

This clonotype was seen only once. The chain couples TRBV20-1 to TRBJ2-5; tentative D call: TRBD2 (5 bases). V lost 0 bases and J 5 bases, leaving 16 bases between the germline ends. Per the germline V gene, CDR1 is DFQATT and CDR2 is SNEGSKA (reference sequence). The CDR3 runs 15 residues. CDR3 protein: CSARDGGRSGETQYF. CDR3 nucleotides: TGCAGTGCTAGAGATGGAGGTAGATCGGGGGAGACCCAGTACTTC.

The J gene is TRBJ1-1, the V gene TRBV5-6; D remains unclear. Trimming removed 0 bases from V and 1 base from J, with 10 bases in between. This CDR3 has 15 residues. From germline, CDR1 is SGHDT and CDR2 YYEEEE. CDR3 amino acids: CASSLAFSRNTEAFF. In DNA, the CDR3 is TGTGCCAGCAGCTTGGCATTTTCGAGGAACACTGAAGCTTTCTTT.